The next 6 T cell receptor beta chains were all read from a single sample in a study of cytomegalovirus exposure and HLA in healthy donors (dated by TCRdb to 2016 to 2017). Library preparation was by the immunoSEQ multiplex PCR assay. For the multiplex PCR, a mixture combining 60 forward primers for TCR Vbeta segments and 13 reverse primers for TCR Jbeta segments was used. TCRdb holds this immuneACCESS table with in-frame rearrangements only. Some clones are missing; in checked studies, unresolved V genes explain under half, and the rest has no known cause. The table of this sample itemizes about 140,000 clones. The top ten constitute about 2.5% of the sample. The sample consisted of PBMCs. The receptors here all came from a man aged 40-55 years in good health and CMV-seronegative.

The J gene is TRBJ1-6, the V gene TRBV5-1, with D perhaps matching TRBD1 (5 bases). This CDR3 region has 15 residues. Trimming took 0 bases from V and 6 from J, leaving 10 bases between them. Germline V gives CDR1 SGHRS, CDR2 YFSETQ. The CDR3 loop reads CASSLGQNSNSPLHF. The DNA for the CDR3 is TGCGCCAGCAGCTTGGGACAGAACTCTAATTCACCCCTCCACTTT.

The CDR3: CAISETLTTTDTQYF. As DNA, the CDR3 is TGTGCCATCAGTGAGACTTTGACTACCACAGATACGCAGTATTTT. The rearrangement links TRBV10-3 to TRBJ2-3; possible D gene TRBD2, 5 bases. The CDR3 is made up of 15 amino acids. CDR1 is ENHRY and CDR2 is SYGVKD in the germline V gene. Trimming stripped 2 bases from V and 2 bases from J, with 11 bases between.

V usage is TRBV25-1 and J usage is TRBJ2-3; 9 positions agree with TRBD2. CDR1 is MGHDK and CDR2 is SYGVNS in the germline V gene. With 1 base clipped from V and 3 bases from J, the junction kept 5 bases outside the gene matches. CDR3 length: 16 amino acids. The CDR3 is CASSESAGGRTDTQYF. The CDR3 DNA follows: TGTGCCAGCAGTGAATCCGCGGGGGGGCGAACAGATACGCAGTATTTT.

The chain recombines TRBV19 with TRBJ1-5; a possible D gene is TRBD1 (6 bases). The germline V and J ends were trimmed by 3 bases and 2 bases, with 11 bases remaining between them. In germline, CDR1 is LNHDA, CDR2 SQIVND (reference sequence). The CDR3 runs to 15 residues. In nucleotides, the CDR3 is TGTGCCAGTAGTATCGCGGGGGCGGGCAATCAGCCCCAGCATTTT. It translates to CASSIAGAGNQPQHF.

The chain couples TRBV9 to TRBJ2-2; D is undetermined. Germline V CDR1 and CDR2: SGDLS, YYNGEE. Between the trimmed V and J ends, which lost 0 bases and 0 bases, there was a span of 9 bases. The CDR3 has 16 amino acids. The CDR3 is CASSVGTIANTGELFF. CDR3 DNA: TGTGCCAGCAGCGTAGGAACAATCGCGAACACCGGGGAGCTGTTTTTT.

The chain couples TRBV5-1 to TRBJ1-1, with 7 bases identical to TRBD1. With V trimmed by 4 bases and J by 1 base, 7 bases remained unmatched. CDR3 length equals 15 residues. CDR1 is SGHRS and CDR2 is YFSETQ in the germline V gene. The CDR3 is CASSPRTGRNTEAFF. The CDR3 DNA reads as TGCGCCAGCAGCCCGAGGACAGGACGGAACACTGAAGCTTTCTTT.